The 19 T cell receptor beta chains given below trace back to one sample, sequenced in a study of neurological immune-mediated disorders. TCRdb independently ran MiXCR on the 5' RACE reads; one entry per CDR3 protein. Here the sample spans 27,000 or so distinct CDR3 sequences, under 25% being singletons. Sequencing was performed on PBMCs. Receptor source: a woman between 55 and 75 years old in good health.

This clonotype was recorded at least ten times. This chain links TRBV7-9 with TRBJ1-1; a weak D match, TRBD1 (6 bases). The CDR3 covers 15 residues. Germline CDR1 reads SEHNR; CDR2 reads FQNEAQ (reference sequence). The V end lost 1 base, the J end lost 0 bases, and 9 bases lay between the germline ends. Here the CDR3 reads CASSLDDRMNTEAFF. The CDR3 nucleotides read TGTGCCAGCAGCTTAGATGACAGGATGAACACTGAAGCTTTCTTT.

This clonotype occurred many times. This chain joins TRBV5-1 and TRBJ2-3; TRBD2 matches 11 bases. Germline CDR1 is SGHRS and CDR2 is YFSETQ. Trimming at V came to 7 bases and at J to 4 bases, leaving 5 bases not matched to a gene. The CDR3 is made up of 14 amino acids. The CDR3 spells CASVLAGVADTQYF. CDR3 sequence (DNA): TGCGCCAGCGTACTAGCGGGAGTGGCAGATACGCAGTATTTT.

V and J are TRBV14 and TRBJ2-7; no firm D call. V dropped 0 bases and J dropped 2 bases, with 5 bases sitting between them. Germline CDR1 reads SGHDN; CDR2 reads FVKESK. The CDR3 has 13 amino acids. CDR3: CASSQDPPYEQYF. The CDR3 DNA sequence: TGTGCCAGCAGCCAAGATCCACCCTACGAGCAGTACTTC.

V is TRBV7-3 and J is TRBJ2-5; D not certain. In germline, CDR1 is SGHTA, CDR2 FQGTGA. This CDR3 is 16 amino acids long. V was trimmed by 2 bases and J by 1 base, leaving 14 bases between them. The CDR3 loop is CASSLGPLGFQETQYF. CDR3 DNA sequence: TGTGCCAGCAGCTTAGGGCCCCTCGGGTTCCAAGAGACCCAGTACTTC.

In its sample, this clonotype was seen many times. The chain links TRBV11-2 to TRBJ1-4; D not resolved. CDR3 length: 13 residues. The germline V and J ends were trimmed by 9 bases and 5 bases, with 13 bases remaining between them. Germline CDR1 reads SGHAT; CDR2 reads FQNNGV. The CDR3 coding sequence is TGTGCCAGTCTACGGGCCCCGAATGAAAAACTGTTTTTT. Its protein is CASLRAPNEKLFF.

This clonotype occurred many times. The genes are TRBV28 and TRBJ1-2; unclear D gene. The germline V gene has CDR1 MDHEN and CDR2 SYDVKM. The CDR3 is 11 amino acids. The ends were cut back, 4 bases at V and 6 bases at J, with 6 bases in the middle. The CDR3: CASSSRNGYTF. CDR3 in DNA: TGTGCCAGCAGTTCTAGAAATGGCTACACCTTC.

This clonotype was counted many times. The gene calls are TRBV4-2 and TRBJ2-1, with TRBD1 as a possible D gene (8 bases). V was trimmed by 2 bases and J by 9 bases, leaving 14 bases between them. Germline V gene lookup returns CDR1 LGHNA and CDR2 YNFKEQ. The CDR3 is made up of 14 amino acids. CDR3 sequence reads: CASSQRQGRGEQFF. The CDR3 nucleotides read TGTGCCAGCAGCCAAAGACAGGGGAGGGGTGAGCAGTTCTTC.

This chain uses TRBV20-1 with TRBJ1-4; tentative D call: TRBD1 (6 bases). Deletions cut 6 bases from V and 8 bases from J, with 16 bases between. CDR3 size: 13 residues. Germline V CDR1 and CDR2: DFQATT, SNEGSKA (reference sequence). Written as DNA, the CDR3 is TGCAGTGCCTCGACGGCTACAGGGGAAAAACTGTTTTTT. Amino acids: CSASTATGEKLFF.

This clonotype was recorded many times. The chain joins TRBV7-9 to TRBJ2-5, with 7 bases lining up with TRBD1. The germline V gene encodes CDR1 SEHNR and CDR2 FQNEAQ (reference sequence). The CDR3 spans 13 residues. The junction had 3 bases not matched to a gene; V was cut back by 5 bases and J by 3 bases. The CDR3 loop reads CASSRDSKETQYF. The CDR3 DNA is TGTGCCAGCAGCCGGGACAGCAAAGAGACCCAGTACTTC.

This clonotype was seen many times. The chain links TRBV20-1 to TRBJ1-2; D possibly corresponds to TRBD1 (5 bases). From germline, CDR1 is DFQATT and CDR2 SNEGSKA (reference sequence). V lost 6 bases, J lost 6 bases, and 20 bases lay in between. CDR3 length equals 14 residues. CDR3 sequence (DNA): TGCAGTGCCGTACTTCCGGACACCGCCGATGGCTACACCTTC. It codes for CSAVLPDTADGYTF.

This clonotype was detected many times. The CDR3 DNA follows: TGTGCCACCAGTGATTCTCAGGGATTTTCCTACAATGAGCAGTTCTTC. Translation: CATSDSQGFSYNEQFF. V and J are TRBV24-1 and TRBJ2-1; tentatively, D is TRBD1 (5 bases). V lost 2 bases and J 1 base, leaving 11 bases between the germline ends. Per germline, CDR1 KGHDR and CDR2 SFDVKD. The CDR3 loop spans 16 amino acids.

The chain has TRBV6-5 and TRBJ2-3; D not certain. V was cut by 10 bases and J by 2 bases, with 7 bases left in between. The length of the CDR3 is 11 residues. CDR1 MNHEY and CDR2 SVGAGI come from the germline V gene. CDR3 in amino acids: CATTYTDTQYF. CDR3 sequence (DNA): TGTGCCACGACCTACACAGATACGCAGTATTTT.

The chain couples TRBV7-8 to TRBJ2-3; D not resolved. Trimming removed 6 bases from V and 2 bases from J, with 6 bases in between. Germline V gene data show CDR1 as SGHVS and CDR2 as FQNEAQ. This CDR3 is built from 12 residues. The CDR3 region is CASREYTDTQYF. The CDR3 nucleotides read TGTGCCAGCAGAGAATACACAGATACGCAGTATTTT.

This clonotype was observed at least ten times. The CDR3 loop is CASSQDRSGLYGYTF. CDR3 sequence (DNA): TGTGCCAGCAGCCAAGATCGATCAGGGCTCTATGGCTACACCTTC. The V and J genes are TRBV14 and TRBJ1-2; weak D call: TRBD1 (5 bases). V was trimmed by 0 bases and J by 4 bases, leaving 12 bases between them. The V gene's germline CDR1 is SGHDN and CDR2 FVKESK. CDR3 length: 15 amino acids.

This clonotype was recorded a few times. The chain joins TRBV19 to TRBJ1-6; D unclear. Between the trimmed V and J ends, which lost 5 bases and 2 bases, there was a span of 4 bases. The CDR3 consists of 13 residues. The germline gives CDR1 LNHDA, CDR2 SQIVND (reference sequence). CDR3 sequence (DNA): TGTGCCAGTAGTCCGACCTATAATTCACCCCTCCACTTT. Translation: CASSPTYNSPLHF.

V and J are TRBV10-3 and TRBJ1-1; no definite D call. There are 11 residues in the CDR3. Per the germline V gene, CDR1 is ENHRY and CDR2 is SYGVKD. The ends were cut back, 3 bases at V and 7 bases at J, with 6 bases in the middle. The CDR3: CAISDQLEAFF. In DNA, the CDR3 is TGTGCCATCAGTGATCAGCTTGAAGCTTTCTTT.

This clonotype has at least ten counts. This chain connects TRBV5-1 to TRBJ2-7; D gene unclear. This CDR3 has 15 residues. Germline V lookup: CDR1 SGHRS, CDR2 YFSETQ. The V gene lost 0 bases and the J gene lost 2 bases, with 12 bases spanning the gap. CDR3 sequence: CASSLGPPETYEQYF. CDR3 coding DNA: TGCGCCAGCAGCTTGGGACCTCCAGAAACCTACGAGCAGTACTTC.

This clonotype occurred many times. The chain joins TRBV5-6 to TRBJ2-7, with D perhaps matching TRBD1 (6 bases). Trimming cost V 4 bases and J 3 bases, with 14 bases left between them. The germline gives CDR1 SGHDT, CDR2 YYEEEE. The CDR3 contains 14 residues. The CDR3 loop is CASSTGQRSYEQYF. The CDR3 nucleotides read TGTGCCAGCAGCACCGGACAGAGAAGCTACGAGCAGTACTTC.

This clonotype was observed at least ten times. The rearrangement joins TRBV5-1 to TRBJ2-2; no clear D gene. V was shortened by 5 bases and J by 10 bases, with 15 bases between the two germline ends. Germline CDR1 SGHRS, CDR2 YFSETQ. This CDR3 contains 13 residues. The CDR3: CASRLQWPEELFF. In nucleotides, the CDR3 is TGCGCCAGCAGGTTACAGTGGCCCGAGGAGCTGTTTTTT. Full variable domain (outside the CDR3, taken from reference TRBV5-1 and TRBJ2-2): KAGVTQTPRYLIKTRGQQVTLSCSPISGHRSVSWYQQTPGQGLQFLFEYFSETQRNKGNFPGRFSGRQFSNSRSEMNVSTLELGDSALYLCASRLQWPEELFFGEGSRLTVL.